The table lists the clone carrying this TCR beta chain with a count of one. Looked up from germline, CDR1 is SEHNR and CDR2 is FQNEAQ (reference sequence). V trimming: 5 bases; J trimming: 3 bases; junction bases outside the gene matches: 16. The length of the CDR3 is 19 residues. Authors' analysis steps: For nucleated cells, counts were estimated from reference gene primer amplification. Profiled with immunoSEQ multiplex PCR; TCRdb holds only in-frame clones, not every one. The V and J calls and the clone size are those of that table, but D and trimming were determined from the DNA. The table shows 40,000 or so clones, with just over 90% occurring only once. These data come from a study of blood T cell repertoires in COVID-19. Study background: Samples came from the United States, Italy and Spain, spanning acute and convalescent COVID-19. PBMCs, B-cell-depleted T cells, or T cells provided the cDNA or gDNA that made up the material.

The chain has TRBV7-9 and TRBJ2-3; 11 positions agree with TRBD2. This receptor was taken from a man between 45 and 60 years old with active COVID-19. Material: peripheral blood. This CDR3 reads CASSPPRGAPSGRTDTQYF. CDR3 sequence (DNA): TGTGCCAGCAGCCCACCCAGAGGGGCGCCTAGCGGGAGGACAGATACGCAGTATTTT.